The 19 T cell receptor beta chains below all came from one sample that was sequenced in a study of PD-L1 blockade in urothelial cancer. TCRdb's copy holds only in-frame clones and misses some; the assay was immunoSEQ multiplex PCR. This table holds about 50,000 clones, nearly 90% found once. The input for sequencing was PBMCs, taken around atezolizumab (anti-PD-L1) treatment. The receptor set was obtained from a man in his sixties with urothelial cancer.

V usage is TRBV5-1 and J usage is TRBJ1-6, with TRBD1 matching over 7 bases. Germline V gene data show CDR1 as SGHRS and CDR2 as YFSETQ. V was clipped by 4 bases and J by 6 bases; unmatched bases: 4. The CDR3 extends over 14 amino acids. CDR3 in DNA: TGCGCCAGCAGCGAGACAGGGCCTAATTCACCCCTCCACTTT. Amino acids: CASSETGPNSPLHF.

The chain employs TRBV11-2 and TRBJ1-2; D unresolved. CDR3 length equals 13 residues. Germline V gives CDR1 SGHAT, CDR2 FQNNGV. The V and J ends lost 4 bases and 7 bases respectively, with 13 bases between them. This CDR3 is CASSYPRESGYTF. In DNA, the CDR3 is TGTGCCAGCAGCTACCCCCGTGAGAGTGGCTACACCTTC.

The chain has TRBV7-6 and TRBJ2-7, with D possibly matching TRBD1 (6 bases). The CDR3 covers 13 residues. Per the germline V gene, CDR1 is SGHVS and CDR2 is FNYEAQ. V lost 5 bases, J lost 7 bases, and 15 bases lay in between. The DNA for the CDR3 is TGTGCCAGCAGCCAGGACAGACATCGGGAGCAGTACTTC. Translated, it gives CASSQDRHREQYF.

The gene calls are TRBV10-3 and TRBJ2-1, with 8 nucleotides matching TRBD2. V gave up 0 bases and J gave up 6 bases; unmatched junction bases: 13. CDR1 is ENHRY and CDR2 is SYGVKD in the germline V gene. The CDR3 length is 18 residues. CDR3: CAISESAGGTYRLNEQFF. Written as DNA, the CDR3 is TGTGCCATCAGTGAGTCCGCGGGGGGAACCTACCGACTCAATGAGCAGTTCTTC.

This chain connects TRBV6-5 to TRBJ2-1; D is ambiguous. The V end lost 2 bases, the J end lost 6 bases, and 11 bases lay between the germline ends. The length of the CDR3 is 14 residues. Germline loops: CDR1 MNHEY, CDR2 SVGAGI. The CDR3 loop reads CASSYVRSSNEQFF. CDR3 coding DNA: TGTGCCAGCAGTTACGTAAGGAGCTCCAATGAGCAGTTCTTC.

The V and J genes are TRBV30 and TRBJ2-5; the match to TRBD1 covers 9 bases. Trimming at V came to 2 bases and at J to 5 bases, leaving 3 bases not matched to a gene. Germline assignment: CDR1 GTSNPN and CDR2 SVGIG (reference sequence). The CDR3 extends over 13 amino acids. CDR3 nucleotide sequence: TGTGCCTGGAGTCCGGACAGGGGCGAGACCCAGTACTTC. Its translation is CAWSPDRGETQYF.

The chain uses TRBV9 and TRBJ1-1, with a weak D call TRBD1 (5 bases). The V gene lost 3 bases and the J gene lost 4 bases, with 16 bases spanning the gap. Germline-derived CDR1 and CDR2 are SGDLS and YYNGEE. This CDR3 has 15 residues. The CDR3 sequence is CASSALGRGGTEAFF. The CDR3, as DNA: TGTGCCAGCAGCGCATTGGGTCGGGGGGGCACTGAAGCTTTCTTT.

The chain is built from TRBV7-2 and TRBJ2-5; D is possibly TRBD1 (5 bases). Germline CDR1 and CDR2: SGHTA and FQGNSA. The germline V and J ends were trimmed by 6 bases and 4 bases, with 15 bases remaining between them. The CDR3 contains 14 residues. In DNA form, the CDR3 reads TGTGCCAGCAGTTCAAGCACCCAGGGAGAGACCCAGTACTTC. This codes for CASSSSTQGETQYF.

DNA of the CDR3: TGTGCCAGTAGTATTAACGCGGACTATGGCTACACCTTC. It codes for CASSINADYGYTF. This chain connects TRBV19 to TRBJ1-2; no clear D. Germline V lookup: CDR1 LNHDA, CDR2 SQIVND (reference sequence). The V and J ends lost 3 bases and 3 bases respectively, with 8 bases between them. The CDR3 sequence is 13 residues long.

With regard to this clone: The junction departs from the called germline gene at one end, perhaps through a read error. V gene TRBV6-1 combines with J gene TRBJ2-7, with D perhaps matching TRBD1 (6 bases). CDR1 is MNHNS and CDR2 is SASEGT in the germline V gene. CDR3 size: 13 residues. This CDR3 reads CASSEARGTSPSF. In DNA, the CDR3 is TGTGCCAGCAGTGAAGCTAGGGGGACCTCACCCTCCTTC.

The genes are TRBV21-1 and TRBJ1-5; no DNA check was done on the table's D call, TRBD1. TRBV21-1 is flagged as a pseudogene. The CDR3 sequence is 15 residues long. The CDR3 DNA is TGTGCCAGCCACTCAGGGAAAAGGTCGGATCAGCCCCAGCATTTT. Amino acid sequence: CASHSGKRSDQPQHF.

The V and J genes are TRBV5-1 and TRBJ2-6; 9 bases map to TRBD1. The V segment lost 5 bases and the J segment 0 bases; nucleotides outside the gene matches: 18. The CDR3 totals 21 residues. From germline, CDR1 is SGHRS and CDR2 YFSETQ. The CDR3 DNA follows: TGCGCCAGCAGTCGGAGGGCCGGGACAGGGAACACTCGCTCTGGGGCCAACGTCCTGACTTTC. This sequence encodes CASSRRAGTGNTRSGANVLTF.

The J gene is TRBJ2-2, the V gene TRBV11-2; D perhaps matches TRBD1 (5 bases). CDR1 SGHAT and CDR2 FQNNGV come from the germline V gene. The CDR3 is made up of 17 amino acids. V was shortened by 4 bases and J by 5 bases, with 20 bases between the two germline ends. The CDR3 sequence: CASSSSTVPRRTGELFF. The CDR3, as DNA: TGTGCCAGCAGCTCCTCGACAGTACCTAGAAGGACCGGGGAGCTGTTTTTT.

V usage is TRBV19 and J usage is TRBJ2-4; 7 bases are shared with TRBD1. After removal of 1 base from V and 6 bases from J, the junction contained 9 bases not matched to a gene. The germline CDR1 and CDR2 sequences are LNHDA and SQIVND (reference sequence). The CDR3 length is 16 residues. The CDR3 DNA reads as TGTGCCAGTAGTATAGTCGGTACAGGGGATGCAAACATTCAGTACTTC. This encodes CASSIVGTGDANIQYF.

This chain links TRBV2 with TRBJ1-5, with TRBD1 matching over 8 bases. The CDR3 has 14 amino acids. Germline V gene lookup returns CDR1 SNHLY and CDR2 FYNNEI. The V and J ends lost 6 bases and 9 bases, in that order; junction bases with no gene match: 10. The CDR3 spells CASRNQGAGGPQHF. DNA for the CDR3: TGTGCCAGCAGGAACCAGGGGGCAGGCGGGCCCCAGCATTTT.

CDR3 loop: CATSRGGTSESDTQYF. CDR3 nucleotide sequence: TGTGCCACCAGCAGAGGCGGGACTAGCGAGTCAGATACGCAGTATTTT. The V and J genes are TRBV15 and TRBJ2-3; 10 bases map to TRBD2. The CDR3 covers 16 residues. Germline loops: CDR1 LNHNV, CDR2 YYDKDF (reference sequence). Trimming took 1 base from V and 4 from J; bases not matched to a gene: 5.

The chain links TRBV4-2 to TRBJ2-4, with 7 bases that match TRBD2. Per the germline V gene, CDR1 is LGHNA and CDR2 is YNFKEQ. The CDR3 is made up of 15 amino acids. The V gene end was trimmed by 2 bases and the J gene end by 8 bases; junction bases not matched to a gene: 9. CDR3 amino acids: CASSQQTGGRDIQYF. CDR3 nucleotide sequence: TGTGCCAGCAGCCAACAGACGGGGGGTAGAGACATTCAGTACTTC.

The CDR3 sequence: CASSFRDGGAGNEQFF. The CDR3 DNA is TGCGCCAGCAGCTTCCGGGACGGAGGAGCGGGCAATGAGCAGTTCTTC. The gene calls are TRBV5-1 and TRBJ2-1; possibly TRBD2 for D (6 bases). The CDR3 covers 16 residues. Trimming removed 2 bases at V and 6 bases at J, with 18 bases between. The germline gives CDR1 SGHRS, CDR2 YFSETQ.

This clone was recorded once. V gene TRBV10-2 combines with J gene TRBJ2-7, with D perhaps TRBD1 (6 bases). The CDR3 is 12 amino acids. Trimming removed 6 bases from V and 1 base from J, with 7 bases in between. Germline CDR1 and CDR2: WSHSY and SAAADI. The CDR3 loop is CASRQGSYEQYF. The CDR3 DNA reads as TGCGCCAGCAGACAGGGTTCCTACGAGCAGTACTTC.